This TCR beta chain was identified during a study of PD-1 blockade in classical Hodgkin lymphoma. Overall study results and limits: Baseline diversity resembling that of newly diagnosed patients was seen in complete responders. At baseline, newly diagnosed patients reportedly showed less TCR diversity than healthy donors. A significant rise in TCR diversity by C4D1 was seen for CD4+ but not CD8+ cells.

Data came from immunoSEQ multiplex PCR; TCRdb stores just in-frame clones and leaves some out. This repertoire shows tens of thousands of clones, roughly 86% found once; its top ten account for around 23%. This sample's time point: cycle 4 day 1 (C4D1), after six to seven weeks of nivolumab. No patient escaped relapse after autologous stem cell transplantation, and brentuximab vedotin exposure varied. This CDR3 is 13 amino acids long. CDR1 and CDR2 from the germline V gene are MNHNS and SASEGT. With 1 base removed from V and 5 bases from J, the gap between germline ends came to 8 bases. In this sample, this clone turned up once. What it binds is unknown.

The chain carries TRBV6-1 and TRBJ2-5, with a weak D call TRBD1 (5 bases). The sequences come from peripheral blood mononuclear cells (PBMCs), collected before the fourth cycle of nivolumab. The TCR originated in a human donor with classical Hodgkin lymphoma. This CDR3 is CASSEEGHETQYF. CDR3 DNA: TGTGCCAGCAGTGAAGAAGGACACGAGACCCAGTACTTC.